This T cell receptor (beta chain) was captured by sequencing in a study of blood T cells in healthy people across ages. Germline CDR1 SGHTA, CDR2 FQGTGA. Trimming removed 1 base at V and 0 bases at J, with 5 bases between. The CDR3 is made up of 14 amino acids. A sample-barcoded 5' primer and a J-beta primer mix were used in a second PCR of roughly 6 to 11 cycles. TCRdb re-analysed the 5' RACE reads in MiXCR, keeping a single row per CDR3 protein. The sample contains 550,000 to 750,000 distinct CDR3 sequences, around 20% of which appear only once. The chain employs TRBV7-3 and TRBJ2-3; D unresolved. The TCR originated in a man in his 70s in good health. Input material: blood. The CDR3 DNA is TGTGCCAGCAGCTTAATTCCGAGCACAGATACGCAGTATTTT. Translated, it gives CASSLIPSTDTQYF.